These 9 T cell receptor beta chains share one sample of origin, sequenced in a study of shared clonotypes between healthy human individuals. Clones were read by immunoSEQ multiplex PCR, and TCRdb kept only the in-frame ones, dropping some. Here the sample spans about 1,500,000 clones, roughly 97% being singletons. The material sequenced was naive CD4+ T cells sorted from blood. Noted subset: CD45RA+ positively selected. These receptor sequences come from a young man in good health.

CDR3 in DNA: TGTGCCAGCAGCCCAACGGAGACAGGGCCGAACACCGGGGAGCTGTTTTTT. It codes for CASSPTETGPNTGELFF. V is TRBV9 and J is TRBJ2-2, with 7 bases aligning to TRBD1. Trimming cost V 4 bases and J 0 bases; bases outside gene matches: 9. CDR1 and CDR2 (germline): SGDLS, YYNGEE. CDR3 length: 17 amino acids.

The V and J genes are TRBV29-1 and TRBJ1-2; D unclear. Trimming shortened V by 4 bases and J by 7 bases, and 19 bases separated the two germline ends. In germline, CDR1 is SQVTM, CDR2 ANQGSEA. The CDR3 covers 14 residues. CDR3 region: CSVGFVVARSGYTF. CDR3 sequence (DNA): TGCAGCGTTGGTTTTGTGGTAGCTCGGTCTGGCTACACCTTC.

The rearrangement uses TRBV30 and TRBJ2-2, with D hard to call. This CDR3 contains 13 residues. V was clipped by 4 bases and J by 2 bases, with 8 bases between them. The germline gives CDR1 GTSNPN, CDR2 SVGIG (reference sequence). CDR3 DNA: TGTGCCTGGACTCGAGACAACACCGGGGAGCTGTTTTTT. Translated: CAWTRDNTGELFF.

This rearrangement joins TRBV12-5 to TRBJ2-7, with D perhaps TRBD2 (5 bases). V was clipped by 5 bases and J by 3 bases, with 11 bases between them. The CDR3 has 13 residues. CDR1 is LGHNT, CDR2 FRNRAP, per germline. CDR3 sequence reads: CASGIGGDYEQYF. The CDR3 DNA is TGTGCTAGTGGTATCGGAGGTGACTACGAGCAGTACTTC.

The chain employs TRBV28 and TRBJ1-1; the D gene is possibly TRBD1 (5 bases). Germline loops: CDR1 MDHEN, CDR2 SYDVKM. V lost 5 bases and J 2 bases, leaving 21 bases between the germline ends. CDR3 length: 17 amino acids. The CDR3 nucleotides are TGTGCCAGCAGTACCCTTTTTGCGACAAGGGGAAACACTGAAGCTTTCTTT. Its protein product is CASSTLFATRGNTEAFF.

A remark on this clone: Within the sample, other DNA sequences also encode this same CDR3. The chain carries TRBV9 and TRBJ2-2; 10 nucleotides agree with TRBD2. Germline V gene sequence: CDR1 SGDLS, CDR2 YYNGEE. The CDR3 length is 15 residues. V was pared by 0 bases and J by 6 bases, with 2 bases of the junction left unmatched. The CDR3 here is CASSVVAGGSGELFF. CDR3 bases: TGTGCCAGCAGCGTAGTAGCGGGAGGTTCCGGGGAGCTGTTTTTT.

The chain carries TRBV6-1 and TRBJ2-2; D remains ambiguous. Germline V gives CDR1 MNHNS, CDR2 SASEGT. The CDR3 runs to 13 residues. Trimming stripped 3 bases from V and 3 bases from J, with 5 bases between. Here the CDR3 reads CASSEIYTGELFF. In DNA form, the CDR3 reads TGTGCCAGCAGTGAGATCTACACCGGGGAGCTGTTTTTT.

The CDR3 DNA reads as TGCGCCAGCAGCTTGGCATCAGGGGGCATAACCGGGGAGCTGTTTTTT. Translating it yields CASSLASGGITGELFF. The rearrangement uses TRBV5-1 and TRBJ2-2; 8 nucleotides align to TRBD1. The CDR3 consists of 16 residues. Germline assignment: CDR1 SGHRS and CDR2 YFSETQ. V shed 0 bases and J 5 bases; nucleotides not matched to a gene: 6.

The chain combines TRBV4-1 with TRBJ2-1, with 8 bases that match TRBD2. This CDR3 spans 18 amino acids. Losses at the gene ends were 0 bases for V and 2 bases for J; bases not matched to a gene: 9. The germline V gene encodes CDR1 MGHRA and CDR2 YSYEKL. This CDR3 is CASSQDASGSPPYNEQFF. The CDR3 DNA is TGCGCCAGCAGCCAAGATGCCAGCGGGAGTCCTCCCTACAATGAGCAGTTCTTC.